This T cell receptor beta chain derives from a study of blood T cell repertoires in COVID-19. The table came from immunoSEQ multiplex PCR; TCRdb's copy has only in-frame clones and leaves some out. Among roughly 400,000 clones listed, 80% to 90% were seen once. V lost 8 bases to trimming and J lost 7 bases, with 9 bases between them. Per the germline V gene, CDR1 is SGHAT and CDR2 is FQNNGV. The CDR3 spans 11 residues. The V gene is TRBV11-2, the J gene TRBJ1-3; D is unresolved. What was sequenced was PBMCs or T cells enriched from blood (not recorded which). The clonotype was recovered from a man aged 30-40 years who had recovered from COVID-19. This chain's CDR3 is CASARRNTIYF. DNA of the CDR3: TGTGCCAGCGCCAGGAGGAACACCATATATTTT.